A few counts support the clone carrying this T cell receptor (beta chain). The target antigen is unknown. Intraepithelial and lamina propria lymphocytes were freed from processed graft tissue. The germline CDR1 and CDR2 sequences are SNHLY and FYNNEI. The CDR3 sequence is 17 residues long. Unmatched junction bases numbered 7, after V lost 6 bases and J lost 0 bases. These data belong to a study of graft-versus-host responses after intestinal transplantation. Study-level background: In this cohort, recipients had multivisceral, liver-intestinal, or isolated intestinal transplants. The study gave all recipients anti-thymocyte globulin induction, then tacrolimus and steroids for 2 to 3 years. Findings of the study overall: Peak levels of circulating GvH clones tracked with early post-transplant HvG declines.

Sequenced by immunoSEQ multiplex PCR; TCRdb stores in-frame clones only, minus some. The sample has 15,000 to 20,000 clones; about 83% are singletons. This TCR was recovered from a human patient who received an intestinal transplant, so some T cells may come from the graft donor. Source: ileum tissue, taken around 600 days after intestinal transplantation. This chain links TRBV2 with TRBJ1-5; TRBD1 agrees at 11 bases. CDR3 residues: CASRVGQGAYSNQPQHF. In DNA form, the CDR3 reads TGTGCCAGCAGGGTTGGACAGGGGGCTTATAGCAATCAGCCCCAGCATTTT. The full variable domain, completed using reference TRBV2 and TRBJ1-5, is EPEVTQTPSHQVTQMGQEVILRCVPISNHLYFYWYRQILGQKVEFLVSFYNNEISEKSEIFDDQFSVERPDGSNFTLKIRSTKLEDSAMYFCASRVGQGAYSNQPQHFGDGTRLSIL.